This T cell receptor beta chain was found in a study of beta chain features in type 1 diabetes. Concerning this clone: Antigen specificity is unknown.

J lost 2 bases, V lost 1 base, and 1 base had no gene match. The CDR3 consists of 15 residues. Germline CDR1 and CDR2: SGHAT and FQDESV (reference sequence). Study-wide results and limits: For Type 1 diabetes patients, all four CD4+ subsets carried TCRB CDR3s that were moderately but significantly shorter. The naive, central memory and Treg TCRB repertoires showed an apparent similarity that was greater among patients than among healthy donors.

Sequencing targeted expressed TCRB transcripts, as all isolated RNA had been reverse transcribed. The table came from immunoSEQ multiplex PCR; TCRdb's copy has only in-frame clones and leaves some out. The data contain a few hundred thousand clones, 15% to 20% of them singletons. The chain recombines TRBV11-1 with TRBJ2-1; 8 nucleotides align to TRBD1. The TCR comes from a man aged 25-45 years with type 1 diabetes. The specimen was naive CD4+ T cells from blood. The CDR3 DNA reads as TGTGCCAGCAGCTTAGACAGGGGGACCTACAATGAGCAGTTCTTC. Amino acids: CASSLDRGTYNEQFF.